These 14 T cell receptor beta chains were sequenced from one sample in a study of T cell clonality in common variable immunodeficiency. Overall study findings and caveats: In common variable immunodeficiency, TCR beta chains reportedly carried fewer deletions and N-nucleotide insertions.

TCRdb's copy holds only in-frame clones and misses some; the assay was immunoSEQ multiplex PCR. The sample has 20,000 to 30,000 clones, none seen only once. These TCRs' antigens remain unknown. Specimen: peripheral blood mononuclear cells. These receptors were collected from a human donor with common variable immunodeficiency.

This clone was recorded a few times. The read comes to an end 3 residues before the CDR3 does, leaving the germline J gene to fill in the end. This chain uses TRBV6-4 with TRBJ2-5; 11 positions match TRBD2. V was pared by 1 base and J by 3 bases, with 4 bases of the junction left unmatched. The CDR3 extends over 16 amino acids. Germline assignment: CDR1 MRHNA and CDR2 SNTAGT. The CDR3 loop is CASSDFSGGGEETQYF. The CDR3 DNA, read in part, is TGTGCCAGCAGTGACTTTAGCGGGGGGGGAGAAGAGACC.

A few counts support this clone. Read coverage stops 3 residues before the CDR3 terminus; the germline J gene supplies the remainder. The genes are TRBV6-1 and TRBJ2-7; a possible D gene is TRBD1 (5 bases). Germline V gene data show CDR1 as MNHNS and CDR2 as SASEGT. This CDR3 has 14 residues. V dropped 4 bases and J dropped 3 bases, with 13 bases sitting between them. The covered CDR3 bases are TGTGCCAGCAGTGTGGGCAGGGTAAGCTACGAG. It is translated as CASSVGRVSYE. The CDR3 in full is CASSVGRVSYEQYF.

Details on this clone: With the read ending 3 residues before the CDR3 end, the germline J gene is used to fill in that end. This chain links TRBV5-6 with TRBJ2-7; TRBD1 matches 9 bases. CDR1 and CDR2 from the germline V gene are SGHDT and YYEEEE. The length of the CDR3 is 14 residues. After removal of 4 bases from V and 2 bases from J, the junction contained 4 bases not matched to a gene. CDR3 DNA, as far as it was read: TGTGCCAGCAGCCAATGGACAGGGGCCTACGAG. Residues: CASSQWTGAYE. The whole CDR3 protein is CASSQWTGAYEQYF.

This clone is labeled as medium-sized (0.01 to 0.1%). The sequenced fragment ends 3 residues before the CDR3 boundary, so the rest is inferred from the germline J gene. Other DNA sequences in the sample encode the same CDR3. The J gene is TRBJ2-3, the V gene TRBV7-2; 7 positions match TRBD2. CDR3 length: 15 amino acids. Losses at the gene ends were 4 bases for V and 1 base for J; bases not matched to a gene: 5. Germline V gene sequence: CDR1 SGHTA, CDR2 FQGNSA. CDR3 DNA, as far as it was read: TGTGCCAGCAGCTCGTCTAGCGGACGCACAGATACG. Its protein is CASSSSSGRTDT. The full CDR3 reads CASSSSSGRTDTQYF.

This clone was recorded a few times. The CDR3 extends 3 residues past the end of the read, so its final part is completed from the germline J gene. The chain employs TRBV19 and TRBJ2-1; possibly TRBD2 for D (5 bases). V lost 6 bases and J 6 bases, leaving 15 bases between the germline ends. CDR3 length equals 14 residues. Germline CDR1 reads LNHDA; CDR2 reads SQIVND (reference sequence). The part of the CDR3 DNA that was read is TGTGCCAGTAGGGAGCGGTCTCCCCCCAATGAG. Amino acids: CASRERSPPNE. The whole CDR3 protein reads CASRERSPPNEQFF. The complete variable domain, with remaining parts taken from reference TRBV19 and TRBJ2-1, reads DGGITQSPKYLFRKEGQNVTLSCEQNLNHDAMYWYRQDPGQGLRLIYYSQIVNDFQKGDIAEGYSVSREKKESFPLTVTSAQKNPTAFYLCASRERSPPNEQFFGPGTRLTVL.

Of note for this clone: The read falls 3 residues short of the CDR3 end, and the missing part is taken from the germline J gene. The chain combines TRBV20-1 with TRBJ2-1, with 9 bases aligning to TRBD2. In germline, CDR1 is DFQATT, CDR2 SNEGSKA (reference sequence). V shed 3 bases, J shed 7 bases, and the junction held 16 bases outside the gene matches. The length of the CDR3 is 17 residues. The CDR3 bases that were read are TGCAGTGCTAGCTCCCTTATCTCTAGCGGGAATCGGAATGAG. The encoded protein is CSASSLISSGNRNE. The full CDR3 is CSASSLISSGNRNEQFF.

This clone was observed at least ten times. The read comes to an end 3 residues before the CDR3 does, leaving the germline J gene to fill in the end. This sequence joins TRBV6-1 and TRBJ2-4; possibly TRBD1 for D (5 bases). This CDR3 is 16 amino acids long. Germline V gives CDR1 MNHNS, CDR2 SASEGT. The ends were cut back, 4 bases at V and 5 bases at J, with 18 bases in the middle. Partial CDR3 DNA: TGTGCCAGCAGTGGGGAAGGGTCAGCCAGGGAAAACATT. The encoded protein is CASSGEGSARENI. The CDR3 as a whole reads CASSGEGSARENIQYF.

This clone has just a few counts. With the read ending 3 residues before the CDR3 end, the germline J gene is used to fill in that end. This chain connects TRBV19 to TRBJ1-1; D call uncertain. The CDR3 is 15 amino acids. Germline CDR1 is LNHDA and CDR2 is SQIVND (reference sequence). V was cut by 3 bases and J by 1 base, with 12 bases left in between. The chain's CDR3 is CASSISGRRNTEAFF. The CDR3 bases that were read are TGTGCCAGTAGTATCTCTGGCAGAAGGAACACTGAA. The complete variable domain, with remaining parts taken from reference TRBV19 and TRBJ1-1, reads DGGITQSPKYLFRKEGQNVTLSCEQNLNHDAMYWYRQDPGQGLRLIYYSQIVNDFQKGDIAEGYSVSREKKESFPLTVTSAQKNPTAFYLCASSISGRRNTEAFFGQGTRLTVV.

A note on this clone: The read is 3 residues too short to cover the CDR3 end, so that end is filled in from the germline J gene. The chain is built from TRBV11-1 and TRBJ2-7; possibly TRBD2 for D (7 bases). The CDR3 is 14 residues long. The V end lost 3 bases, the J end lost 6 bases, and 15 bases lay between the germline ends. Germline CDR1 is SGHAT and CDR2 is FQDESV (reference sequence). The sequenced CDR3 bases are TGTGCCAGCAGCTTGCGGGCGGGGGCGGTCGAG. Translation: CASSLRAGAVE. The CDR3 as a whole reads CASSLRAGAVEQYF. Supplemented by reference TRBV11-1 and TRBJ2-7, the full variable domain reads EAEVAQSPRYKITEKSQAVAFWCDPISGHATLYWYRQILGQGPELLVQFQDESVVDDSQLPKDRFSAERLKGVDSTLKIQPAELGDSAMYLCASSLRAGAVEQYFGPGTRLTVT.

This clone was observed many times. The read terminates 3 residues before the CDR3 end, so the remaining end is supplied by the germline J gene. This chain joins TRBV20-1 and TRBJ1-1, with a weak D call TRBD1 (6 bases). The CDR3 consists of 12 residues. Trimming removed 6 bases from V and 2 bases from J, with 10 bases in between. The germline V gene has CDR1 DFQATT and CDR2 SNEGSKA (reference sequence). The CDR3: CSARQANTEAFF. CDR3 DNA (partial): TGCAGTGCGAGACAGGCAAACACTGAA.

This clone has ten or more counts. CDR3 sequence reads: CASSPLSGGAAGDNEQFF. The part of the CDR3 DNA that was read is TGTGCCAGCTCACCCCTAAGCGGGGGAGCCGCAGGCGACAATGAG. V and J are TRBV18 and TRBJ2-1, with 8 positions matching TRBD2. The CDR3 end is not reached by the read, which stops 3 residues before it; the germline J gene fills it in. CDR1 is KGHSH, CDR2 LQKENI, per germline. CDR3 length: 18 residues. V trimming: 3 bases; J trimming: 5 bases; junction bases outside the gene matches: 15.

This clone was counted a few times. Read coverage stops 3 residues before the CDR3 terminus; the germline J gene supplies the remainder. This chain uses TRBV5-1 with TRBJ2-1, with a tentative D call TRBD1 (5 bases). This CDR3 region has 14 residues. Germline-derived CDR1 and CDR2 are SGHRS and YFSETQ. V lost 4 bases to trimming and J lost 2 bases, with 10 bases between them. The CDR3 spells CASSQGDPYNEQFF. Incomplete CDR3 DNA: TGCGCCAGCAGCCAGGGTGACCCCTACAATGAG.

To note about this clone: The read terminates 3 residues ahead of where the CDR3 ends, so the germline J gene completes it. The chain combines TRBV2 with TRBJ1-3; unclear D gene. The CDR3 covers 15 residues. Germline CDR1 reads SNHLY; CDR2 reads FYNNEI. The ends were cut back, 6 bases at V and 0 bases at J, with 12 bases in the middle. The CDR3 here is CASRDGLNSGNTIYF. The part of the CDR3 DNA that was read is TGTGCCAGCAGGGATGGACTGAACTCTGGAAACACC.

This clone appeared a few times. Coverage ceases 3 residues before the CDR3 finishes, and the germline J gene fills in the end. V usage is TRBV6-4 and J usage is TRBJ2-2, with D perhaps matching TRBD1 (6 bases). Germline assignment: CDR1 MRHNA and CDR2 SNTAGT. Trimming shortened V by 0 bases and J by 6 bases, and 17 bases separated the two germline ends. The CDR3 contains 17 residues. The CDR3 sequence: CASSDSNIYRASGELFF. Partial CDR3 DNA: TGTGCCAGCAGTGACTCGAATATCTACAGGGCCTCCGGGGAG.